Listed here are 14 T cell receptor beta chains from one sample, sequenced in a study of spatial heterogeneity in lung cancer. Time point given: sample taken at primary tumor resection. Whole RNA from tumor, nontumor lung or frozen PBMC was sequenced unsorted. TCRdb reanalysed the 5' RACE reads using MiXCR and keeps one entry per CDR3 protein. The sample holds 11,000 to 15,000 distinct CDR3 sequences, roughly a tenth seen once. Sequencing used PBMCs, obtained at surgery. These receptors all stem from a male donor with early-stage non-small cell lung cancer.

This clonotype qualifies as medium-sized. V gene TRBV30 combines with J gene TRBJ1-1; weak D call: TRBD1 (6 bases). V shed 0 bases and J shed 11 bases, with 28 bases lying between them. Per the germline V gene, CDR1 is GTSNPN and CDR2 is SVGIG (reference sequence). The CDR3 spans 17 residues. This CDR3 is CAWSVRTGSQLTLGAFF. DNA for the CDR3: TGTGCCTGGAGTGTACGTACAGGGAGTCAACTTACGCTTGGGGCTTTCTTT.

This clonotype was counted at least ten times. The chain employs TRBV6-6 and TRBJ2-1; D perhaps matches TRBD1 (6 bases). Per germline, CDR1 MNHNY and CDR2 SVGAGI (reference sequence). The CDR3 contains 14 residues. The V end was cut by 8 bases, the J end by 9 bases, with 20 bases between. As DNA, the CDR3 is TGTGCCAGCTTTGCTAACAGGGATTATGGTGAGCAGTTCTTC. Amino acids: CASFANRDYGEQFF.

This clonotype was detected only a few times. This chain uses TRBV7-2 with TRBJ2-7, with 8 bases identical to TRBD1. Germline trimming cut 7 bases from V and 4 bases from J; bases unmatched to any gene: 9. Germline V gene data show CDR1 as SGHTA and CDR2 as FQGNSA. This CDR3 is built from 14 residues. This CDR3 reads CASTIDRGPYEQYF. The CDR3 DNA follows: TGTGCCAGCACCATAGACAGGGGACCTTACGAGCAGTACTTC.

The CDR3: CASSHRGTEAFF. As DNA, the CDR3 is TGTGCCAGCAGCCATAGGGGCACTGAAGCTTTCTTT. The J gene is TRBJ1-1, the V gene TRBV5-4; TRBD1 is a possible D gene (5 bases). V lost 4 bases and J lost 4, with 8 bases in between. The CDR3 has 12 residues. Germline V CDR1 and CDR2: SGHNT, YYREEE (reference sequence).

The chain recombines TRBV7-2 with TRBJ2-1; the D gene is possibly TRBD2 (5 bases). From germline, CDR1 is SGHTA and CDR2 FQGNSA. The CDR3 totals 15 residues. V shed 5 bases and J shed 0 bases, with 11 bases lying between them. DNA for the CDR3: TGTGCCAGCAGCCCAACTAGGAGCTCCTACAATGAGCAGTTCTTC. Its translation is CASSPTRSSYNEQFF.

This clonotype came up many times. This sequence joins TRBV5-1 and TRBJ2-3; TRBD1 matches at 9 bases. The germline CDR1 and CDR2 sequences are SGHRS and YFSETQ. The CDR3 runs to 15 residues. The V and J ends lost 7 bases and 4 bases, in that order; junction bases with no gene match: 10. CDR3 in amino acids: CASRLRTGDADTQYF. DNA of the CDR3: TGCGCCAGCCGGTTGAGGACAGGGGACGCAGATACGCAGTATTTT.

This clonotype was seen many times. This chain's CDR3 is CSVQKFYEQFF. Written as DNA, the CDR3 is TGCAGCGTCCAAAAGTTCTATGAGCAGTTCTTC. The genes are TRBV29-1 and TRBJ2-1; D is unresolved. The CDR3 is 11 amino acids. Trimming removed 6 bases at V and 8 bases at J, with 11 bases between. Germline CDR1 reads SQVTM; CDR2 reads ANQGSEA.

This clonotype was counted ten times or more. Written as DNA, the CDR3 is TGCGCCAGCAGCCTCCCACAGAGCTCTGGAAACACCATATATTTT. The encoded protein is CASSLPQSSGNTIYF. The V call is TRBV5-1, the J call TRBJ1-3; D gene unclear. The CDR3 has 15 residues. Germline-derived CDR1 and CDR2 are SGHRS and YFSETQ. The V end was cut by 4 bases, the J end by 0 bases, with 11 bases between.

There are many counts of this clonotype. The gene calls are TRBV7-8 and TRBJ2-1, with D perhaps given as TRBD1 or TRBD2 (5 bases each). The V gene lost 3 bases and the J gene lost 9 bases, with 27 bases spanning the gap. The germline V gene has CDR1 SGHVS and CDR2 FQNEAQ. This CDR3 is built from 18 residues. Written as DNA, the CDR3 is TGTGCCAGCAGCTTGTGGGGGAAAGTGACCTGGACAACCGGTGAGCAGTTCTTC. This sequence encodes CASSLWGKVTWTTGEQFF.

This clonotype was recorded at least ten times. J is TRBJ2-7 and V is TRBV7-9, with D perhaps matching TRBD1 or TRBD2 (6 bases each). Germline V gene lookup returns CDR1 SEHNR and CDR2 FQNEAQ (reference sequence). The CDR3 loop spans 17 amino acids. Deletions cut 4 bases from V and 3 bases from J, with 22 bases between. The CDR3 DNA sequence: TGTGCCAGCAGCTCTGACAGAGGAATGGAGGGGGTCTACGAGCAGTACTTC. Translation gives CASSSDRGMEGVYEQYF.

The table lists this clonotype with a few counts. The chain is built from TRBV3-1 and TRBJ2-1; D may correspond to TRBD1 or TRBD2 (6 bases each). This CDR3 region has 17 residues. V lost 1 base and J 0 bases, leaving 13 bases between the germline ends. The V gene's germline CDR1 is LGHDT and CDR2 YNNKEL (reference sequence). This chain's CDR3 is CASSQALGGTSYNEQFF. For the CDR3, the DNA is TGTGCCAGCAGCCAAGCGTTAGGGGGGACCTCCTACAATGAGCAGTTCTTC.

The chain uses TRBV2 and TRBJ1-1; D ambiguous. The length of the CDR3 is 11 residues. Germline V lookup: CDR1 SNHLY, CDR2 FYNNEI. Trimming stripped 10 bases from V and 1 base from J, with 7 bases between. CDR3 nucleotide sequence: TGTGCCACCCCACGGAACACTGAAGCTTTCTTT. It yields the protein CATPRNTEAFF.

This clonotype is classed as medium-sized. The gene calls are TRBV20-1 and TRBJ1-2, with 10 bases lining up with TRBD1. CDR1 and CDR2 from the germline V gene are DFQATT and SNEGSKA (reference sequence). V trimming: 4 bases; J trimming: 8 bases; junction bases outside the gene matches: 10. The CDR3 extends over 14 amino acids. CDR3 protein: CSATLPGTGDGYTF. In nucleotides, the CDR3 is TGCAGTGCTACTCTCCCGGGGACAGGGGACGGCTACACCTTC.

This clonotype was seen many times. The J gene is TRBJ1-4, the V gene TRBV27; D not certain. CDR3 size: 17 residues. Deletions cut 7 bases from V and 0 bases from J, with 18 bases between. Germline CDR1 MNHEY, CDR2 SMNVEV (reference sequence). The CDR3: CASKSEHIASTNEKLFF. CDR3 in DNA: TGTGCCAGCAAGTCGGAGCATATTGCTTCAACTAATGAAAAACTGTTTTTT.